The 21 T cell receptor beta chains given below trace back to one sample, sequenced in a study of T-cell reconstitution after alpha-beta-depleted transplantation in children. Unique molecular identifiers were built into the TCRbeta library. TCRdb redid the calling of the PCR reads with MiXCR, one entry per CDR3 protein. In the table there are 98,000 or so distinct CDR3 sequences, 23% of which are singletons. The sequencing used PBMCs, collected before TCRalphabeta/CD19-depleted stem cell transplant. These receptors originate from a boy under 10 years old with acute lymphoblastic leukemia, due to receive a stem cell transplant.

J is TRBJ2-5 and V is TRBV5-1; 11 nucleotides align to TRBD2. The ends lost 4 bases at V and 4 bases at J; junction bases unmatched: 12. The CDR3 runs to 17 residues. CDR1 and CDR2 (germline): SGHRS, YFSETQ. The CDR3 region is CASSMGLAEGWGETQYF. Written as DNA, the CDR3 is TGCGCCAGCAGCATGGGACTAGCGGAGGGTTGGGGAGAGACCCAGTACTTC.

This clonotype was detected many times. The rearrangement joins TRBV9 to TRBJ2-3, with TRBD2 matching over 8 bases. Germline CDR1 and CDR2: SGDLS and YYNGEE. Trimming at V came to 4 bases and at J to 4 bases, leaving 8 bases not matched to a gene. CDR3 length: 15 residues. The CDR3 sequence is CASSSSGRGADTQYF. The CDR3 DNA reads TGTGCCAGCAGCTCAAGCGGGAGAGGGGCAGATACGCAGTATTTT.

The table lists this clonotype with a few counts. The chain joins TRBV5-1 to TRBJ2-7; 8 bases are shared with TRBD1. V trimming: 0 bases; J trimming: 3 bases; junction bases outside the gene matches: 5. The CDR3 runs to 15 residues. Germline values: CDR1 SGHRS, CDR2 YFSETQ. The DNA for the CDR3 is TGCGCCAGCAGCTTGGGTGCAGGGGGCTACTACGAGCAGTACTTC. Translating gives CASSLGAGGYYEQYF.

This clonotype turned up a few times. This sequence joins TRBV15 and TRBJ2-7, with D possibly being TRBD2 (7 bases). Germline V gene sequence: CDR1 LNHNV, CDR2 YYDKDF (reference sequence). The CDR3 loop spans 15 amino acids. V gave up 3 bases and J gave up 5 bases, with 17 bases separating them. The CDR3 DNA is TGTGCCACCAGCAGGAGGGGGGGAGTGGAGAACGAGCAGTACTTC. Translated, it gives CATSRRGGVENEQYF.

By share, this clonotype counts as medium-sized. The chain combines TRBV12-3 or TRBV12-4 with TRBJ2-1, with TRBD2 matching 8 bases. The CDR3 contains 17 residues. Germline trimming cut 3 bases from V and 5 bases from J; bases unmatched to any gene: 12. The CDR3 here is CASSLGTSGGLNNEQFF. Here the CDR3 DNA reads TGTGCCAGCAGTTTGGGAACTAGCGGAGGTTTGAACAATGAGCAGTTCTTC.

The chain links TRBV10-3 to TRBJ2-1; D may be TRBD2 (6 bases). The CDR3 is 14 amino acids. Germline V gives CDR1 ENHRY, CDR2 SYGVKD. V dropped 3 bases and J dropped 9 bases, with 15 bases sitting between them. This CDR3 is CAISDSGGAGEQFF. CDR3 nucleotide sequence: TGTGCCATCAGTGACAGCGGAGGGGCCGGTGAGCAGTTCTTC.

The sample holds a few counts of this clonotype. The rearrangement uses TRBV3-1 and TRBJ2-2; no firm D call. With 0 bases removed from V and 7 bases from J, the gap between germline ends came to 3 bases. The CDR3 consists of 12 residues. CDR1 is LGHDT and CDR2 is YNNKEL in the germline V gene (reference sequence). The DNA for the CDR3 is TGTGCCAGCAGCCAAGAGGGCGGGGAGCTGTTTTTT. This translates into CASSQEGGELFF. The full variable domain, rest sourced from reference TRBV3-1 and TRBJ2-2, is DTAVSQTPKYLVTQMGNDKSIKCEQNLGHDTMYWYKQDSKKFLKIMFSYNNKELIINETVPNRFSPKSPDKAHLNLHINSLELGDSAVYFCASSQEGGELFFGEGSRLTVL.

V and J are TRBV4-3 and TRBJ1-1, with 7 bases identical to TRBD1. The germline gives CDR1 LGHNA, CDR2 YSLEER. V dropped 2 bases and J dropped 4; count of bases not matched to a gene: 7. The CDR3 runs 15 residues. CDR3 sequence: CASSQKAGGGTEAFF. The CDR3 region has the DNA TGCGCCAGCAGCCAAAAGGCAGGGGGAGGCACTGAAGCTTTCTTT.

V usage is TRBV7-2 and J usage is TRBJ2-3; 7 bases are a match to TRBD1. Germline V gene sequence: CDR1 SGHTA, CDR2 FQGNSA. J gave up 0 bases and V 1 base, and 7 bases lay outside the gene matches. This CDR3 is built from 17 residues. CDR3 sequence (DNA): TGTGCCAGCAGCTTAGTGGAAGGGGGCGTCAGCACAGATACGCAGTATTTT. Translated: CASSLVEGGVSTDTQYF.

This clonotype was found a few times. This chain links TRBV29-1 with TRBJ2-7; D call uncertain. Per the germline V gene, CDR1 is SQVTM and CDR2 is ANQGSEA. This CDR3 is 11 amino acids long. V shed 7 bases and J shed 3 bases, with 10 bases lying between them. The CDR3 bases are TGCAGCGCTTGGGCCCGCTACGAGCAGTACTTC. This sequence encodes CSAWARYEQYF.

For the CDR3, the DNA is TGTGCCAGCAGTTTATGGGGGAGCACAGATACGCAGTATTTT. It is translated as CASSLWGSTDTQYF. The chain is built from TRBV12-3 or TRBV12-4 and TRBJ2-3; D tentatively fits TRBD1 or TRBD2 (5 bases each). The CDR3 totals 14 residues. Trimming stripped 2 bases from V and 0 bases from J, with 6 bases between.

V is TRBV11-2 and J is TRBJ2-5; D might be TRBD2 (6 bases). The CDR3 spans 15 residues. The V end lost 1 base, the J end lost 2 bases, and 11 bases lay between the germline ends. Germline V gives CDR1 SGHAT, CDR2 FQNNGV. For the CDR3, the DNA is TGTGCCAGCAGCTTAGCGGGAGAATGGCAAGAGACCCAGTACTTC. It yields the protein CASSLAGEWQETQYF.

The chain recombines TRBV28 with TRBJ2-6; possibly TRBD1 for D (6 bases). Germline V gene sequence: CDR1 MDHEN, CDR2 SYDVKM. The CDR3 is 16 amino acids. Trimming stripped 4 bases from V and 3 bases from J, with 13 bases between. The CDR3 sequence: CASSSPQGNGANVLTF. The CDR3 DNA reads as TGTGCCAGCAGTTCGCCTCAGGGGAATGGGGCCAACGTCCTGACTTTC.

This clonotype turned up a few times. The V gene is TRBV28, the J gene TRBJ1-1; D gene unclear. Germline loops: CDR1 MDHEN, CDR2 SYDVKM. The V and J ends lost 0 bases and 2 bases respectively, with 13 bases between them. The CDR3 loop spans 16 amino acids. The DNA of the CDR3 is TGTGCCAGCAGTTTATGGGTCGGGGAGGGAAACACTGAAGCTTTCTTT. It encodes CASSLWVGEGNTEAFF.

The chain carries TRBV5-1 and TRBJ2-3; perhaps TRBD1 as D (5 bases). The CDR3 length is 14 residues. Trimming pared 6 bases from V and 4 bases from J, leaving 15 bases between. CDR1 and CDR2 (germline): SGHRS, YFSETQ. The CDR3 sequence is CASTQGSNSDTQYF. In nucleotides, the CDR3 is TGCGCCAGCACCCAGGGTAGCAACTCAGATACGCAGTATTTT. Together with reference TRBV5-1 and TRBJ2-3, the CDR3 gives the full variable domain: KAGVTQTPRYLIKTRGQQVTLSCSPISGHRSVSWYQQTPGQGLQFLFEYFSETQRNKGNFPGRFSGRQFSNSRSEMNVSTLELGDSALYLCASTQGSNSDTQYFGPGTRLTVL.

This clonotype was detected only a few times. V and J are TRBV25-1 and TRBJ2-7, with 9 bases matching TRBD1. The junction had 11 bases not matched to a gene; V was cut back by 3 bases and J by 5 bases. Germline values: CDR1 MGHDK, CDR2 SYGVNS. The CDR3 has 16 residues. The CDR3 DNA is TGTGCCAGCAGTGAGTCCACCGGGACAGGGACCAACGAGCAGTACTTC. Translating gives CASSESTGTGTNEQYF.

This rearrangement joins TRBV7-2 to TRBJ2-4; D possibly corresponds to TRBD1 (5 bases). Per the germline V gene, CDR1 is SGHTA and CDR2 is FQGNSA. Trimming cost V 2 bases and J 5 bases, with 7 bases left between them. The length of the CDR3 is 13 residues. The CDR3 nucleotides are TGTGCCAGCAGCTTAAGCAGGGAAAACATTCAGTACTTC. This sequence encodes CASSLSRENIQYF.

The J gene is TRBJ2-5, the V gene TRBV6-1; 7 bases fit TRBD1. Trimming took 4 bases from V and 2 from J; bases not matched to a gene: 1. CDR3 length equals 13 residues. Germline-derived CDR1 and CDR2 are MNHNS and SASEGT. DNA of the CDR3: TGTGCCAGCAGTGGGACAGGACAAGAGACCCAGTACTTC. Encoded protein: CASSGTGQETQYF.

The chain joins TRBV10-3 to TRBJ2-1, with D perhaps TRBD1 or TRBD2 (5 bases each). The CDR3 extends over 15 amino acids. Looked up from germline, CDR1 is ENHRY and CDR2 is SYGVKD. Trimming left V 4 bases short and J 0 bases short, with 10 bases between. The CDR3 sequence: CAISGGMSSYNEQFF. In nucleotides, the CDR3 is TGTGCCATCAGTGGGGGGATGAGCTCCTACAATGAGCAGTTCTTC.

The V and J genes are TRBV4-3 and TRBJ2-7; tentatively, D is TRBD2 (5 bases). Per germline, CDR1 LGHNA and CDR2 YSLEER. The ends were cut back, 0 bases at V and 10 bases at J, with 13 bases in the middle. This CDR3 is 13 amino acids long. The CDR3 bases are TGCGCCAGCAGCCAAGATAGGCAGCGGAGTCAGTACTTC. Protein product: CASSQDRQRSQYF.

This clonotype appeared a few times. The chain couples TRBV4-3 to TRBJ2-1; 7 nucleotides agree with TRBD2. The J segment lost 9 bases and the V segment lost 0 bases, leaving 17 bases of the junction unmatched. CDR3 length equals 18 residues. Germline-derived CDR1 and CDR2 are LGHNA and YSLEER. The CDR3 here is CASSQDKGRGGPHGEQFF. The CDR3 DNA reads as TGCGCCAGCAGCCAAGATAAGGGGAGGGGAGGGCCCCATGGTGAGCAGTTCTTC.